The 8 T cell receptor beta chains below come from one sample, sequenced in a study of Graves' ophthalmopathy and Graves' hyperthyroidism. RNA transcripts yielded amplified TCR beta CDR3 regions. First-round RT-PCR employed HTBI primers, with a second-round multiplex PCR after it. TCRdb re-analysed the multiplex PCR reads in MiXCR, keeping a single row per CDR3 protein. The profile shows 57,000 or so distinct CDR3 sequences, roughly half of them singletons. What was sequenced was peripheral blood. These receptor sequences come from an adult woman with Graves' ophthalmopathy.

Points on this clonotype: This likely comes from a read error, as the CDR3 has no conserved phenylalanine or tryptophan at its end. Because the CDR3's place on the DNA is in doubt, the DNA is left out and the CDR3 is given as listed by TCRdb. V gene TRBV19 combines with J gene TRBJ2-5; the table's D call, TRBD2, has no DNA check behind it. The CDR3 has 8 amino acids, counting both end residues. In germline, CDR1 is LNHDA, CDR2 SQIVND (reference sequence). The CDR3 sequence is CASRTGTS.

The rearrangement links TRBV3-1 to TRBJ1-3; D not resolved. V dropped 4 bases and J dropped 2 bases, with 9 bases sitting between them. Per the germline V gene, CDR1 is LGHDT and CDR2 is YNNKEL (reference sequence). The CDR3 covers 14 residues. CDR3 protein: CASSLAPAGNTIYF. CDR3 sequence (DNA): TGTGCCAGCAGCCTGGCTCCGGCTGGAAACACCATATATTTT.

The chain is built from TRBV6-1 and TRBJ1-2; D gene uncertain. The CDR3 runs 13 residues. Trimming took off 3 bases at V and 8 bases at J, with 13 bases between the two ends. Germline V gene data show CDR1 as MNHNS and CDR2 as SASEGT. The CDR3 sequence is CASSEFGGGGYTF. CDR3 coding DNA: TGTGCCAGCAGTGAGTTCGGAGGTGGAGGCTACACCTTC.

The V and J genes are TRBV20-1 and TRBJ1-1; D is ambiguous. Trimming took off 2 bases at V and 1 base at J, with 11 bases between the two ends. This CDR3 is built from 14 residues. In germline, CDR1 is DFQATT, CDR2 SNEGSKA (reference sequence). In nucleotides, the CDR3 is TGCAGTGCTAGAAGGCATCGGGGGAACACTGAAGCTTTCTTT. It codes for CSARRHRGNTEAFF.

Ten or more counts support this clonotype. This rearrangement joins TRBV12-3 or TRBV12-4 to TRBJ2-2; D ambiguous. V shed 10 bases and J shed 4 bases, with 25 bases lying between them. The CDR3 has 17 residues. CDR3 nucleotide sequence: TGTGCCACAAAACCAGCCAGGAAACGTCGACCCACCGGGGAGCTGTTTTTT. Protein: CATKPARKRRPTGELFF.

J is TRBJ2-7 and V is TRBV5-1, with D perhaps TRBD1 (5 bases). This CDR3 comprises 14 residues. Deletions cut 1 base from V and 0 bases from J, with 8 bases between. Germline assignment: CDR1 SGHRS and CDR2 YFSETQ. CDR3 in DNA: TGCGCCAGCAGCTTGATAGGGGACTCCTACGAGCAGTACTTC. The encoded protein is CASSLIGDSYEQYF.

In this sample, this clonotype turned up many times. The chain joins TRBV5-1 to TRBJ2-7, with no clear D. CDR1 is SGHRS and CDR2 is YFSETQ in the germline V gene. Trimming stripped 6 bases from V and 5 bases from J, with 21 bases between. The CDR3 runs 15 residues. The DNA for the CDR3 is TGCGCCAGCAAAGTCCAGCAGGCAGGCCCCGACGAGCAGTACTTC. Its protein is CASKVQQAGPDEQYF.

The CDR3 loop is CASGSGQGDEKLFF. In DNA form, the CDR3 reads TGTGCCAGCGGATCGGGACAGGGGGATGAAAAACTGTTTTTT. The chain recombines TRBV2 with TRBJ1-4; 11 positions agree with TRBD1. The germline V gene has CDR1 SNHLY and CDR2 FYNNEI. The J segment lost 6 bases and the V segment lost 8 bases, leaving 5 bases of the junction unmatched. CDR3 length equals 14 residues.